These T cell receptor beta chains were read from a single sample in a study of immune evolution from preneoplasia to lung adenocarcinoma. Produced via immunoSEQ multiplex PCR; TCRdb's table is partial and in-frame only. The repertoire has around 7,000 clones, about four fifths of them found once; the top ten carry around 7.7%. The material sequenced was FFPE minimally invasive lung adenocarcinoma tissue. The receptors derive from a person aged 70 to 85 with lung adenocarcinoma. The CDR3 runs from the conserved cysteine through the conserved F or W. The D gene is left open where the match is weak. The listing skips clone size in some rows; elsewhere it reads once, few, many or a size class.

v_gene	abundance	j_gene	d_gene	CDR3aa	CDR3nt
TRBV11-2	NA	TRBJ2-7	NA	CASRGQGNSYEQYF	TGTGCCAGCCGGGGCCAGGGGAACTCCTACGAGCAGTACTTC
TRBV5-1	NA	TRBJ1-2	TRBD1	CASSQNSGTGGGYTF	TGCGCCAGCAGCCAGAACTCAGGGACAGGGGGCGGCTACACCTTC
TRBV7-3	once	TRBJ2-1	NA	CASSPAGNEQFF	TGTGCCAGCAGCCCGGCAGGCAATGAGCAGTTCTTC
TRBV19	NA	TRBJ2-5	TRBD1	CASKGQGSFGTQYF	TGTGCCAGTAAGGGACAGGGTAGTTTTGGGACCCAGTACTTC
TRBV5-1	NA	TRBJ2-5	TRBD2	CASSFGRGSGETQYF	TGCGCCAGCAGCTTTGGCCGAGGTAGCGGGGAGACCCAGTACTTC
TRBV10-3	NA	TRBJ2-5	NA	CAISVGGGSYETQYF	TGTGCCATCAGTGTGGGCGGGGGCAGTTATGAGACCCAGTACTTC
TRBV9	NA	TRBJ2-7	TRBD2	CASSAGLLYDEQYF	TGTGCCAGCAGCGCGGGACTACTCTACGACGAGCAGTACTTC
TRBV7-8	NA	TRBJ2-1	NA	CASSSGDPNYNEQFF	TGTGCCAGCAGCTCCGGGGACCCCAATTACAATGAGCAGTTCTTC
TRBV4-2	NA	TRBJ2-1	TRBD2	CASSQGPGTSGANEQFF	TGTGCCAGCAGCCAGGGCCCCGGGACTAGCGGGGCCAATGAGCAGTTCTTC
TRBV11-2	once	TRBJ2-7	TRBD1	CASSLDRQGVNF	TGTGCCAGCAGCTTAGATCGGCAGGGGGTGAACTTC
TRBV5-1	few	TRBJ1-2	NA	CASSQKIDYGYTF	TGCGCCAGCAGCCAGAAGATTGACTATGGCTACACCTTC
TRBV7-2	NA	TRBJ2-7	NA	CASSLVYEQYF	TGTGCCAGCAGCTTAGTCTACGAGCAGTACTTC
TRBV7-9	NA	TRBJ2-7	TRBD1	CASSFGQGEGEQYF	TGTGCCAGCAGCTTTGGACAGGGGGAGGGCGAGCAGTACTTC
TRBV7-9	NA	TRBJ2-5	NA	CASSLVGGTQYF	TGTGCCAGCAGCTTAGTTGGGGGGACCCAGTACTTC
TRBV4-3	NA	TRBJ2-2	NA	CASSQDSLRSGELFF	TGCGCCAGCAGCCAAGATAGTTTAAGGTCCGGGGAGCTGTTTTTT
TRBV30	NA	TRBJ1-5	NA	CAWSTLQGRNQPQHF	TGTGCCTGGAGTACGCTCCAGGGGCGAAATCAGCCCCAGCATTTT
TRBV28	NA	TRBJ2-7	TRBD2	CASSLPTSDYRFEQYF	TGTGCCAGCAGTTTACCCACTAGCGATTACAGGTTCGAGCAGTACTTC
TRBV7-9	NA	TRBJ2-3	NA	CASSLLGGAGRTDTQYF	TGTGCCAGCAGCCTCCTCGGTGGGGCGGGACGCACAGATACGCAGTATTTT
TRBV9	few	TRBJ2-3	TRBD2	CASSLRTSGGSTDTQYF	TGTGCCAGCAGCCTCAGGACTAGCGGGGGTAGCACAGATACGCAGTATTTT
TRBV19	once	TRBJ2-1	NA	CASSARYDFYNEQFF	TGTGCCAGTAGTGCCAGGTATGATTTCTACAATGAGCAGTTCTTC
TRBV7-9	few	TRBJ1-1	NA	CASSTALRNTEAFF	TGTGCCAGCAGCACGGCCCTGAGGAACACTGAAGCTTTCTTT
TRBV6-6	NA	TRBJ2-1	NA	CASSQNRDNLYNEQFF	TGTGCCAGCAGTCAAAACCGGGACAACCTCTACAATGAGCAGTTCTTC